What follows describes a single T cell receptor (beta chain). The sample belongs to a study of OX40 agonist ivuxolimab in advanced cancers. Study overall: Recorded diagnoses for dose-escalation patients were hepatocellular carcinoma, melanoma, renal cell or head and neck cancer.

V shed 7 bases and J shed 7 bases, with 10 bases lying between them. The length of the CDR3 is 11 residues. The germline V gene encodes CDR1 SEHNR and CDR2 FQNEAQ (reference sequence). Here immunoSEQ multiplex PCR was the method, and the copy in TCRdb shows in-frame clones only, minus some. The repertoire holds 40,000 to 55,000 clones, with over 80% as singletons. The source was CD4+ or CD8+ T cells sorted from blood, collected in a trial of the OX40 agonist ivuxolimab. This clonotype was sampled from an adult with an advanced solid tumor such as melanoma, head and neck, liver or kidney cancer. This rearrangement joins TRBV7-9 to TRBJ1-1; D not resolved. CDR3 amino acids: CASNVPFEAFF. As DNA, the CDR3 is TGTGCCAGCAACGTCCCTTTTGAAGCTTTCTTT.